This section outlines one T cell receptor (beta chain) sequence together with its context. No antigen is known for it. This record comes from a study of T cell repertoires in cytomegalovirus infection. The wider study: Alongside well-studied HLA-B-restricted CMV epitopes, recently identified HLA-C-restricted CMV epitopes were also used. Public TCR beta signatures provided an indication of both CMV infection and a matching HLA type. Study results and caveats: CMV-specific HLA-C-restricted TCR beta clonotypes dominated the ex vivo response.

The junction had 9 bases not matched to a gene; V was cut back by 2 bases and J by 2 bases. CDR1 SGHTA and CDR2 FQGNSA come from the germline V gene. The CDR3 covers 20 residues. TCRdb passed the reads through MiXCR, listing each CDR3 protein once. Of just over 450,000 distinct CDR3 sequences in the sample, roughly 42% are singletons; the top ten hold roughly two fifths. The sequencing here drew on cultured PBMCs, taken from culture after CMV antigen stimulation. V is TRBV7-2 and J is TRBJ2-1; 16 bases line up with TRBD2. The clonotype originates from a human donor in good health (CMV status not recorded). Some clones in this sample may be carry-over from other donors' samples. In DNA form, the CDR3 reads TGTGCCAGCAGCTTATCGGGACTAGCGGGGGGGCCTAAAACCTACAATGAGCAGTTCTTC. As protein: CASSLSGLAGGPKTYNEQFF.